This TCR beta chain appears in the sequencing data of a study of T cell changes during pregnancy in multiple sclerosis. Trimming removed 1 base from V and 6 bases from J, with 11 bases in between. CDR3 size: 14 residues. The germline gives CDR1 LGHNA, CDR2 YSLEER. Data came from immunoSEQ multiplex PCR; TCRdb stores just in-frame clones and leaves some out. This table holds under 80,000 clones, approximately 94% found once. This clone has only one observation. This material consisted of peripheral blood, taken in the third trimester of pregnancy. The sequence came from a female donor with multiple sclerosis, enrolled in a pregnancy study. This chain uses TRBV4-3 with TRBJ2-3, with D maybe TRBD2 (5 bases). The CDR3 nucleotides read TGCGCCAGCAGCCAAGGCCCCGGGGAGGATACGCAGTATTTT. Its translation is CASSQGPGEDTQYF.